This T cell receptor (beta chain) was retrieved from a study of T cell changes during pregnancy in multiple sclerosis (dated by TCRdb to the late 2010s). Some background on the complete study: In women with multiple sclerosis, the researchers looked at how the T cell repertoire shifted as pregnancy progressed.

The method behind the library was the immunoSEQ multiplex PCR assay. In its TCRdb copy, this immuneACCESS table keeps in-frame sequences only and misses some clones. Where compared with another copy, unresolved V genes explain less than half of these, and the others have no known cause. Present in this sample are approximately 84,000 clones, 94% of which were seen just once. More than 2% of the sample is held by the ten biggest clonotypes. On this clone: The antigen it recognizes is unknown. No qualities accompany the bases; no much larger clone lies one base away.

V gives up 1 base and J gives up 3 bases, and the segment between their germline ends measures 12 bases. Reading from cysteine to phenylalanine, the CDR3 counts 15 amino acids. The sequence is cut down to CDR3 DNA, 45 bases in frame from base 1. The germline V gene (reference sequence) gives CDR1 as SEHNR and CDR2 as FQNEAQ. The sequence was collected from a female donor with multiple sclerosis, enrolled in a pregnancy study. This material consisted of peripheral blood, taken in the third trimester of pregnancy. The sequence links TRBV7-9 to TRBJ1-1, with no confidently assigned D gene. The DNA reads TGTGCCAGCAGCTTAGGTATGGCAGTCCACACTGAAGCTTTCTTT. Its amino acids are CASSLGMAVHTEAFF.